The 8 T cell receptor beta chains reported below all come from one sample, sequenced in a study of T cell repertoires in cytomegalovirus infection. TCRdb re-derived calls from the reads in MiXCR, one entry per CDR3 protein. There are some 180,000 distinct CDR3 sequences in the sample; about a sixth occur only once, and under 30% lies in the top ten. Sequencing used CD8+ T cells from PBMCs. The receptors shown here come from a human donor in good health (CMV status not recorded). Some clones in this sample may be carry-over from other donors' samples.

The chain employs TRBV2 and TRBJ2-7; 7 bases agree with TRBD1. V was pared by 10 bases and J by 2 bases, with 8 bases of the junction left unmatched. Germline-derived CDR1 and CDR2 are SNHLY and FYNNEI. CDR3 length: 13 residues. CDR3 in DNA: TGTGCCATCACCGGGGACAGTACCTACGAGCAGTACTTC. This encodes CAITGDSTYEQYF.

This rearrangement joins TRBV7-2 to TRBJ2-7; 12 nucleotides match TRBD2. CDR3 size: 15 residues. Trimming cost V 1 base and J 3 bases; bases outside gene matches: 1. Looked up from germline, CDR1 is SGHTA and CDR2 is FQGNSA. CDR3 residues: CASSLELAGGYEQYF. The CDR3 DNA reads TGTGCCAGCAGCTTAGAACTAGCGGGGGGCTACGAGCAGTACTTC. Combining the CDR3 with reference TRBV7-2 and TRBJ2-7 gives the whole variable domain GAGVSQSPSNKVTEKGKDVELRCDPISGHTALYWYRQSLGQGLEFLIYFQGNSAPDKSGLPSDRFSAERTGGSVSTLTIQRTQQEDSAVYLCASSLELAGGYEQYFGPGTRLTVT.

This clonotype was counted between two and nine times. J is TRBJ2-5 and V is TRBV14, with 10 bases lining up with TRBD2. The ends lost 0 bases at V and 0 bases at J; junction bases unmatched: 1. The CDR3 length is 16 residues. Germline CDR1 SGHDN, CDR2 FVKESK. The CDR3 region is CASSQELAGNQETQYF. The DNA for the CDR3 is TGTGCCAGCAGCCAAGAACTAGCGGGGAACCAAGAGACCCAGTACTTC.

This clonotype was detected a few times. CDR3 amino acids: CASSLAGVQTHGYTF. The CDR3 region has the DNA TGTGCCAGCAGCTTAGCGGGAGTCCAAACCCATGGCTACACCTTC. The rearrangement joins TRBV7-6 to TRBJ1-2, with D hard to call. Looked up from germline, CDR1 is SGHVS and CDR2 is FNYEAQ. This CDR3 is built from 15 residues. V gave up 0 bases and J gave up 6 bases, with 14 bases separating them.

The rearrangement links TRBV5-6 to TRBJ2-1, with a weak D call TRBD1 (6 bases). The ends were cut back, 0 bases at V and 7 bases at J, with 8 bases in the middle. The CDR3 length is 13 residues. The V gene's germline CDR1 is SGHDT and CDR2 YYEEEE. CDR3 region: CASSLGTANEQFF. The CDR3 DNA sequence: TGTGCCAGCAGCTTGGGGACAGCAAATGAGCAGTTCTTC. Looking up the rest from reference TRBV5-6 and TRBJ2-1 gives the full variable domain: DAGVTQSPTHLIKTRGQQVTLRCSPKSGHDTVSWYQQALGQGPQFIFQYYEEEERQRGNFPDRFSGHQFPNYSSELNVNALLLGDSALYLCASSLGTANEQFFGPGTRLTVL.

The chain is built from TRBV12-3 or TRBV12-4 and TRBJ1-1; 8 bases line up with TRBD1. The CDR3 covers 17 residues. V gave up 3 bases and J gave up 6 bases; unmatched junction bases: 15. CDR3 DNA: TGTGCCAGCAGTTTTATCCGGGCAGACAGGGGTTCCGCTGAAGCTTTCTTT. It specifies CASSFIRADRGSAEAFF.

CDR3 sequence reads: CASSLDFSTGGRTEAFF. CDR3 nucleotides: TGTGCCAGCAGCTTAGACTTTTCGACAGGGGGGAGGACTGAAGCTTTCTTT. The chain recombines TRBV7-9 with TRBJ1-1; 9 bases are shared with TRBD1. J lost 5 bases, V lost 1 base, and 11 bases had no gene match. CDR3 length equals 17 residues. Germline-derived CDR1 and CDR2 are SEHNR and FQNEAQ (reference sequence).

The chain uses TRBV5-1 and TRBJ2-4; a weak D match, TRBD2 (5 bases). CDR1 is SGHRS, CDR2 YFSETQ, per germline. The V gene lost 4 bases and the J gene lost 0 bases, with 14 bases spanning the gap. This CDR3 contains 16 residues. DNA of the CDR3: TGCGCCAGCAGCCCGGACTTGTCCCTAGCCAAAAACATTCAGTACTTC. Translating it yields CASSPDLSLAKNIQYF.